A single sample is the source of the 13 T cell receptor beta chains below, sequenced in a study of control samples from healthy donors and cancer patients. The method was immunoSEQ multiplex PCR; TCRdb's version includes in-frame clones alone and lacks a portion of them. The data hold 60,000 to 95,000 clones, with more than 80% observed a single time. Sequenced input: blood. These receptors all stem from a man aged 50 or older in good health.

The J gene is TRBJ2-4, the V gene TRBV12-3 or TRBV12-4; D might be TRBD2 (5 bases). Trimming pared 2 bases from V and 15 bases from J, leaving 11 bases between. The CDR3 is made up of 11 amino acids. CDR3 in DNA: TGTGCCAGCAGTTTATACGGCGGACTGTACTTC. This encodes CASSLYGGLYF.

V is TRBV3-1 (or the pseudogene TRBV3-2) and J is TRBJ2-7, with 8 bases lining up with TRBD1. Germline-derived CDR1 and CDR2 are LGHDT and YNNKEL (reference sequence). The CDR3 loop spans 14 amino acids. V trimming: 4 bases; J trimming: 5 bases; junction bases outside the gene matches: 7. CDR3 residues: CASSPDRANHEQYF. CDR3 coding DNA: TGTGCCAGCAGCCCGGACAGGGCGAACCACGAGCAGTACTTC.

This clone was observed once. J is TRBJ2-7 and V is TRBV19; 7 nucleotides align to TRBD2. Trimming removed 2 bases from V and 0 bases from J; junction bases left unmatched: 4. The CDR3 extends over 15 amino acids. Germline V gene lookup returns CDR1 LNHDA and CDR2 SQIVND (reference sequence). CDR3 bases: TGTGCCAGTAGTATATCAGCGGGGAACTCCTACGAGCAGTACTTC. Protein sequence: CASSISAGNSYEQYF.

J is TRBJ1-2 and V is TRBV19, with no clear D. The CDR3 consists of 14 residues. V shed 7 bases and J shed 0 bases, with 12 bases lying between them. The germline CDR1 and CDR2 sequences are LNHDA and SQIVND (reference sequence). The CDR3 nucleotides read TGTGCCAGTATGAGGACGGGAGCTAACTATGGCTACACCTTC. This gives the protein CASMRTGANYGYTF.

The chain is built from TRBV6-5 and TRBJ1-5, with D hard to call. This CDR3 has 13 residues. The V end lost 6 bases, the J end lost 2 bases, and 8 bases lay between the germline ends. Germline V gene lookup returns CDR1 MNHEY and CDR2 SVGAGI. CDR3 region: CASSRGGNQPQHF. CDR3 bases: TGTGCCAGCAGCCGCGGTGGCAATCAGCCCCAGCATTTT.

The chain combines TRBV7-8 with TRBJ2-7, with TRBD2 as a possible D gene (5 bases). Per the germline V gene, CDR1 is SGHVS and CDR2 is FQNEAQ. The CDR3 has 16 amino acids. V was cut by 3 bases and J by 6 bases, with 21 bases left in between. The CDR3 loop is CASSFAPGILGSEQYF. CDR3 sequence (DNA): TGTGCCAGCAGCTTCGCGCCCGGAATCTTGGGGAGCGAGCAGTACTTC.

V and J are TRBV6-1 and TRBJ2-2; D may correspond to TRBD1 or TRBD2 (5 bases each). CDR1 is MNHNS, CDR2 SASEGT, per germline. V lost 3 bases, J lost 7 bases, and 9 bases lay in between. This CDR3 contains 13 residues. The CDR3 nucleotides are TGTGCCAGCAGTGACGGGACCGGCGGGGAGCTGTTTTTT. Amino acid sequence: CASSDGTGGELFF.

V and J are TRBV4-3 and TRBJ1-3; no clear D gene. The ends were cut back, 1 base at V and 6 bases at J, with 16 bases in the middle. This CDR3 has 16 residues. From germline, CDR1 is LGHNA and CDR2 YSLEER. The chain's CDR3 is CASSQAVNVGQNTIYF. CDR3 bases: TGCGCCAGCAGCCAAGCCGTCAATGTAGGTCAAAACACCATATATTTT.

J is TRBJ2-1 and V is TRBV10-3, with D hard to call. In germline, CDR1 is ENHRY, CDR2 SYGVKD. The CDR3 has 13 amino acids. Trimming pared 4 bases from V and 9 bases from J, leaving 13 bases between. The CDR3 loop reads CAISVDLPGEQFF. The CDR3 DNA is TGTGCCATCAGTGTGGACCTCCCTGGTGAGCAGTTCTTC.

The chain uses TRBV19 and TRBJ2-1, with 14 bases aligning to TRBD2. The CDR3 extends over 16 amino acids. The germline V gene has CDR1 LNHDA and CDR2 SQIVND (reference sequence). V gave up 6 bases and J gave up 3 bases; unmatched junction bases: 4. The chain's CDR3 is CASRTSGRARYNEQFF. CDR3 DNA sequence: TGTGCCAGTAGGACTAGCGGGAGGGCCCGCTACAATGAGCAGTTCTTC.

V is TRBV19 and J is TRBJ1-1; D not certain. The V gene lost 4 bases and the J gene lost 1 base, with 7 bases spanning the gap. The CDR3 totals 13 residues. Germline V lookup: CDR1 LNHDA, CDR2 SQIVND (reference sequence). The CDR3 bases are TGTGCCAGTAGTACCACATCGAACACTGAAGCTTTCTTT. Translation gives CASSTTSNTEAFF.

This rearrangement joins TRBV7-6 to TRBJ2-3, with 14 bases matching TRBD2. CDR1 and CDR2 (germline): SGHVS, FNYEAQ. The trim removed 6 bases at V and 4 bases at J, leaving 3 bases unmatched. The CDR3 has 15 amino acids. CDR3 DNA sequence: TGTGCCAGCAGTCCGACTAGCGGGAGGGCAGATACGCAGTATTTT. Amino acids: CASSPTSGRADTQYF.

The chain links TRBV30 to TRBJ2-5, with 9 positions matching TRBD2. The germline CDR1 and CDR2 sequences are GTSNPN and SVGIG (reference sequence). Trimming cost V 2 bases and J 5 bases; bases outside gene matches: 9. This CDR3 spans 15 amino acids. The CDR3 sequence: CAWSTSGAGGETQYF. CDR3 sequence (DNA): TGTGCCTGGAGTACCTCAGGCGCGGGAGGGGAGACCCAGTACTTC.